This TCR beta chain came from a study of human T cells and chemical hapten exposure. As for the study in general: Reading of the patch tests, which applied 0.01% DPC to the upper back, occurred at 6 days. Study-level results: Expanded TCRs grouped into significantly more large CDR3 similarity clusters than controls produced. Counts of TCRs above 1 in 1000 frequency stayed unchanged with DPC sensitization.

Time point described: patch test 1, 2 weeks after DPC sensitization. Regarding treatment: therapeutic diphenylcyclopropenone sensitization with weekly scalp DPC. This clonotype has ten or more counts. What it binds is unknown. Authors' processing steps: Sequenced samples showed a median of approximately 100,000 TCRs each, with counts running from around 24,000 to 710,000. TCRdb re-analysed the RACE reads in MiXCR, keeping a single row per CDR3 protein. Here the V and J calls rest on TCRdb's processing, not on the authors' analysis. The sample yields some 50,000 distinct CDR3 sequences, around 9.3% seen once. The specimen was whole blood, collected in connection with sensitization to the hapten diphenylcyclopropenone (DPC). The clonotype was recovered from a woman between 40 and 50 years old with alopecia areata. Some clones in this sample may be carry-over from other donors' samples.

The CDR3 coding sequence is TGTGCCAGCTCACCACGAGGCGGGGGCCAAGAGACCCAGTACTTC. Translation gives CASSPRGGGQETQYF. The chain has TRBV18 and TRBJ2-5; 7 bases are shared with TRBD2. This CDR3 region has 15 residues. V shed 1 base, J shed 1 base, and the junction held 3 bases outside the gene matches. From germline, CDR1 is KGHSH and CDR2 LQKENI.